The clone carrying this T cell receptor beta chain was observed once. The study excluded patients with uncontrolled infection, other autoimmune disease, pregnancy or lactation. This entry comes from a study of T cells in Graves' hyperthyroidism and ophthalmopathy. It was RNA transcripts that yielded the amplified TCR beta CDR3 regions. The primer set for the first-round RT-PCR of the TCR CDR3 was HTBI. Via MiXCR, TCRdb re-called the multiplex PCR reads, giving one row per CDR3 protein. The table shows under 550,000 distinct CDR3 sequences, with 20% occurring only once. The sequence was collected from a man between 35 and 55 years old with Graves' ophthalmopathy. Sequenced: blood.

The CDR3 spells CASSQVAGQWTDTQYF. The CDR3 nucleotides read TGTGCCAGCAGCCAGGTAGCGGGACAGTGGACAGATACGCAGTATTTT. The chain has TRBV3-2 and TRBJ2-3; the table's D gene call, TRBD1, was not cross checked with the DNA. TRBV3-2 is noted as a pseudogene. The CDR3 sequence is 16 residues long.